This TCR beta chain was profiled in a study of blood T cell repertoires in COVID-19. Study details: From T cells, B-cell-depleted T cells, or PBMCs came the material, which was cDNA or gDNA.

This clone was counted between two and nine times. The ends were cut back, 1 base at V and 0 bases at J, with 7 bases in the middle. Per the germline V gene, CDR1 is GTSNPN and CDR2 is SVGIG (reference sequence). The CDR3 spans 14 residues. Source study methods: Amplification from reference gene primers served as the basis for estimated nucleated cell counts. Profiled with immunoSEQ multiplex PCR; TCRdb holds only in-frame clones, not every one. That table is the source of V, J and clone size, and D and trimming were worked out from the DNA. The sample records over 600,000 clones, 90% being singletons.

The V and J genes are TRBV30 and TRBJ1-5, with D unresolved. The sequence was collected from a woman younger than 35 with acute or convalescent COVID-19. Sequencing used peripheral blood. The CDR3 spells CAWSDLYSNQPQHF. The CDR3 nucleotides are TGTGCCTGGAGTGATTTATATAGCAATCAGCCCCAGCATTTT.